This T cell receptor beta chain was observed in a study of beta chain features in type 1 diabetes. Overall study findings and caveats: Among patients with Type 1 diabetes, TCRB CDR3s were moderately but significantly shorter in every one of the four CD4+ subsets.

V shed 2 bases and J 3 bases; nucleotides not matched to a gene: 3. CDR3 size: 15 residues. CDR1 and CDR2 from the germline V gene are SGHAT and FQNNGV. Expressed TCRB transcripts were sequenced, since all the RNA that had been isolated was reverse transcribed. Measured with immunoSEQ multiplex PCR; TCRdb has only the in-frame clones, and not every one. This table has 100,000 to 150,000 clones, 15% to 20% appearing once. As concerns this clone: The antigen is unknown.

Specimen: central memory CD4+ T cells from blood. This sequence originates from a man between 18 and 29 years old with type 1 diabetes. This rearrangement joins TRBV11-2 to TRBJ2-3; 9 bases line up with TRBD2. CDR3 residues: CASSLRTSETDTQYF. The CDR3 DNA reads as TGTGCCAGCAGCTTAAGGACTAGCGAAACAGATACGCAGTATTTT.